These 10 T cell receptor beta chains originate from one sample sequenced in a study of blood T cell repertoires in COVID-19. Profiling relied on immunoSEQ multiplex PCR, and the TCRdb table lists in-frame clones only, not all of them. The repertoire holds roughly 300,000 clones, with 80% to 95% as singletons. Sequenced sample: PBMCs or T cells enriched from blood (not recorded which). These TCRs come from a woman in her twenties or thirties who had recovered from COVID-19.

This chain uses TRBV5-5 with TRBJ1-6; a possible D gene is TRBD1 (6 bases). CDR1 is SGHKS and CDR2 is YYEKEE in the germline V gene (reference sequence). The V gene lost 2 bases and the J gene lost 5 bases, with 11 bases spanning the gap. This CDR3 region has 15 residues. The CDR3: CASSLRGNDNSPLHF. CDR3 in DNA: TGTGCCAGCAGCTTAAGGGGGAACGATAATTCACCCCTCCACTTT.

CDR3 in DNA: TGTGCCAGCAGTTTTGGTAGCGGGGGAGCTTTCTTT. It translates to CASSFGSGGAFF. The V and J genes are TRBV12-3 or TRBV12-4 and TRBJ1-1, with a possible D match to TRBD1 (5 bases). The CDR3 extends over 12 amino acids. The V gene lost 3 bases and the J gene lost 10 bases, with 12 bases spanning the gap.

This clone was recorded only once. This chain links TRBV27 with TRBJ2-7; D might be TRBD1 (6 bases). Germline V lookup: CDR1 MNHEY, CDR2 SMNVEV (reference sequence). V gave up 2 bases and J gave up 4 bases, with 9 bases separating them. This CDR3 region has 13 residues. Written as DNA, the CDR3 is TGTGCCAGCAGTTTAAAGGGGGTGTACGAGCAGTACTTC. This encodes CASSLKGVYEQYF.

J is TRBJ2-2 and V is TRBV9; 8 nucleotides align to TRBD2. In germline, CDR1 is SGDLS, CDR2 YYNGEE. J gave up 1 base and V 3 bases, and 5 bases lay outside the gene matches. This CDR3 comprises 16 residues. CDR3: CASSGPGLVNTGELFF. The CDR3, as DNA: TGTGCCAGCAGCGGGCCGGGACTAGTGAACACCGGGGAGCTGTTTTTT.

The V call is TRBV27, the J call TRBJ2-7, with a tentative D call TRBD1 (6 bases). V shed 8 bases and J shed 4 bases, with 15 bases lying between them. The V gene's germline CDR1 is MNHEY and CDR2 SMNVEV (reference sequence). The CDR3 contains 13 residues. CDR3 sequence (DNA): TGTGCCAGCGGGAGCCAGGGGTCGTACGAGCAGTACTTC. Amino acid sequence: CASGSQGSYEQYF.

The chain employs TRBV6-5 and TRBJ2-3; D gene uncertain. Trimming took 0 bases from V and 9 from J, leaving 10 bases between them. Germline lookup yields CDR1 MNHEY and CDR2 SVGAGI. This CDR3 is built from 13 residues. In DNA form, the CDR3 reads TGTGCCAGCAGTTACTCGAGGAGTTTCACGCAGTATTTT. Translated: CASSYSRSFTQYF.

The chain is built from TRBV18 and TRBJ1-3, with 9 bases that match TRBD1. Trimming cost V 2 bases and J 1 base; bases outside gene matches: 15. The CDR3 spans 20 residues. Germline lookup yields CDR1 KGHSH and CDR2 LQKENI. The CDR3 DNA reads TGTGCCAGCTCACCATCCCGGAACCCGGGACAGGGTGAATCTGGAAACACCATATATTTT. It is translated as CASSPSRNPGQGESGNTIYF.

The V and J genes are TRBV7-2 and TRBJ2-4; D may be TRBD2 (5 bases). V was trimmed by 1 base and J by 13 bases, leaving 20 bases between them. The CDR3 covers 15 residues. Germline assignment: CDR1 SGHTA and CDR2 FQGNSA. CDR3 loop: CASSLGRSAVTFQYF. The CDR3 DNA reads TGTGCCAGCAGCTTAGGGAGGTCGGCCGTAACGTTCCAGTACTTC.

The chain carries TRBV19 and TRBJ2-1, with D perhaps matching TRBD2 (5 bases). In germline, CDR1 is LNHDA, CDR2 SQIVND (reference sequence). Trimming left V 2 bases short and J 3 bases short, with 11 bases between. The CDR3 extends over 15 amino acids. The DNA for the CDR3 is TGTGCCAGTAGTATATCCCCGGGGAGCTACAATGAGCAGTTCTTC. Translation gives CASSISPGSYNEQFF.

With regard to this clone: Other DNA sequences in this sample translate to the same CDR3. The V gene is TRBV7-2, the J gene TRBJ2-5; tentatively, D is TRBD1 (6 bases). Germline CDR1 SGHTA, CDR2 FQGNSA. The ends were cut back, 3 bases at V and 4 bases at J, with 9 bases in the middle. There are 13 residues in the CDR3. CDR3 amino acids: CASSLGRGETQYF. The CDR3 bases are TGTGCCAGCAGCTTGGGCAGGGGAGAGACCCAGTACTTC.